This TCR beta chain was observed in a study of blood T cell repertoires in COVID-19. Study-level information: Specimens from acute and convalescent COVID-19 originated in the United States, Italy and Spain. PBMCs, B-cell-depleted T cells, or T cells provided the cDNA or gDNA that made up the material.

As handled by the study authors: Estimates of nucleated cell counts were drawn from the amplification of reference gene primers. TCRdb's table, derived via immunoSEQ multiplex PCR, lists solely in-frame clones and lacks some. From that table come the V and J calls and clone size; the DNA was used to work out D and trimming. The table lists roughly 100,000 clones, approximately 80% of them singletons. This CDR3 region has 13 residues. Trimming removed 5 bases at V and 4 bases at J, with 11 bases between. The germline V gene has CDR1 SGHTA and CDR2 FQGNSA. The sequenced sample consisted of peripheral blood. The chain uses TRBV7-2 and TRBJ1-2; possible D gene TRBD1, 5 bases. This receptor was taken from a woman between 55 and 75 years old with acute or convalescent COVID-19. CDR3 sequence: CASSQAGGYGYTF. CDR3 coding DNA: TGTGCCAGCAGCCAGGCCGGGGGCTATGGCTACACCTTC.